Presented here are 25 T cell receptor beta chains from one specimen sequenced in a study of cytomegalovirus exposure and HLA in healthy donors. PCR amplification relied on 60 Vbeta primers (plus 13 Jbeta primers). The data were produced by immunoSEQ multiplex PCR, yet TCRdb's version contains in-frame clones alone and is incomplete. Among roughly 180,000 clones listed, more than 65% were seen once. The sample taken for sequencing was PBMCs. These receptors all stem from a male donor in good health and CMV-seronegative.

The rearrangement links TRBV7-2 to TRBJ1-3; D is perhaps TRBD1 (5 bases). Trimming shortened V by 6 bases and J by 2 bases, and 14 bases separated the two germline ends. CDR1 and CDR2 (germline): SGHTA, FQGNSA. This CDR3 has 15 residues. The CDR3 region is CASRPASGAGNTIYF. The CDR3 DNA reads TGTGCCAGCAGGCCGGCTTCGGGGGCTGGAAACACCATATATTTT.

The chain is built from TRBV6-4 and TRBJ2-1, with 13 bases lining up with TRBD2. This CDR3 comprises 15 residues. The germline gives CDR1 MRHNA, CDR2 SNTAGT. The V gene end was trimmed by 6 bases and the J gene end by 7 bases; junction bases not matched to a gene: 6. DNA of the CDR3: TGTGCCAGCAGCGAAACTAGCGGGAGGGGTAATGAGCAGTTCTTC. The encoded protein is CASSETSGRGNEQFF.

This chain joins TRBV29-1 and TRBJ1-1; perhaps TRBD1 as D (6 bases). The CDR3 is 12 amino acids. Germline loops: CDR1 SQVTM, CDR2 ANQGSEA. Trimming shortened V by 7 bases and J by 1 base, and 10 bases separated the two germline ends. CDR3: CSASTGNTEAFF. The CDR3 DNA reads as TGCAGCGCATCGACAGGGAACACTGAAGCTTTCTTT.

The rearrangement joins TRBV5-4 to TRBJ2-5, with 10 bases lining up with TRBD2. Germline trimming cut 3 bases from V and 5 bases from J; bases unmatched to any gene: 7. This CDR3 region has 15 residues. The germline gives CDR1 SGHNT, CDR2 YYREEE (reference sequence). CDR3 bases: TGTGCCAGCAGCTCAACGACTAGCGGGTGGGAGACCCAGTACTTC. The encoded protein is CASSSTTSGWETQYF.

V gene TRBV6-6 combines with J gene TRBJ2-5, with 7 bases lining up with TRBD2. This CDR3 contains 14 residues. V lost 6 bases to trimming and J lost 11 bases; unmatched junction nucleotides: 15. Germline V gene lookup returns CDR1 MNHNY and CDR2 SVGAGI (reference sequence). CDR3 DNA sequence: TGTGCCAGCAGCCAAGACACCCTTAGTAGCGGGCAGTACTTC. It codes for CASSQDTLSSGQYF.

CDR3 sequence reads: CASSLDPLLNEQFF. The CDR3 DNA sequence: TGTGCCAGCAGCTTAGACCCCCTACTCAATGAGCAGTTCTTC. The V gene is TRBV7-8, the J gene TRBJ2-1; D unresolved. Germline V gene lookup returns CDR1 SGHVS and CDR2 FQNEAQ. This CDR3 comprises 14 residues. Between the trimmed V and J ends, which lost 1 base and 6 bases, there was a span of 10 bases.

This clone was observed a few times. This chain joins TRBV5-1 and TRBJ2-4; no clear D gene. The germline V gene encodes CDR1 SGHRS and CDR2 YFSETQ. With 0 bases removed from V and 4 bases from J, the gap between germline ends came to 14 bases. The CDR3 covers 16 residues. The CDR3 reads CASSLDAPARKNIQYF. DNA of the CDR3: TGCGCCAGCAGCTTGGATGCGCCGGCCAGGAAAAACATTCAGTACTTC.

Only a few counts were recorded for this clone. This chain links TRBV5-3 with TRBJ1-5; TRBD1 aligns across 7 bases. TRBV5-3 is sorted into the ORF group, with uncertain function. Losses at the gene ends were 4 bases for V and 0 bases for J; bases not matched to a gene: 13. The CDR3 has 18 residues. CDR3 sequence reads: CARSIGTEQANSNQPQHF. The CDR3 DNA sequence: TGTGCCAGAAGCATAGGGACAGAGCAGGCAAATAGCAATCAGCCCCAGCATTTT.

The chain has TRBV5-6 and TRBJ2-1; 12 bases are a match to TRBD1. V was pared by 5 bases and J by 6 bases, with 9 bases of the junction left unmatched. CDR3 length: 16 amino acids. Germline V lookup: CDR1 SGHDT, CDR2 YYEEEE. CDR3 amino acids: CASRIPGTGGVNEQFF. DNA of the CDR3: TGTGCCAGCAGGATCCCCGGGACAGGGGGCGTCAATGAGCAGTTCTTC.

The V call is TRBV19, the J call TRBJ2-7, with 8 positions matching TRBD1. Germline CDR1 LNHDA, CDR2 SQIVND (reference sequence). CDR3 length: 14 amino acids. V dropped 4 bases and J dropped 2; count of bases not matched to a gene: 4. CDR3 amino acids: CASSTGTGAYEQYF. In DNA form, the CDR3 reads TGTGCCAGTAGTACTGGGACAGGCGCCTACGAGCAGTACTTC.

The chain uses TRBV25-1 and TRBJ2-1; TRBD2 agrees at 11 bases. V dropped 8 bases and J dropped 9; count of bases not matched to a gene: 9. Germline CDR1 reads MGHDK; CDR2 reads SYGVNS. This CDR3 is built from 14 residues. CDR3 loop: CASSGTSGVFEQFF. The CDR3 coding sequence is TGTGCCAGCTCCGGGACTAGCGGCGTTTTTGAGCAGTTCTTC.

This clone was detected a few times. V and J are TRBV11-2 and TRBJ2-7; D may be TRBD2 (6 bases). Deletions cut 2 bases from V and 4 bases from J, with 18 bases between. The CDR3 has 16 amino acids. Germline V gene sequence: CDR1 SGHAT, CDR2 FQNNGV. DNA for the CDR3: TGTGCCAGCAGCTTAAGCGGTAATAGCGGAATATACGAGCAGTACTTC. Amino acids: CASSLSGNSGIYEQYF.

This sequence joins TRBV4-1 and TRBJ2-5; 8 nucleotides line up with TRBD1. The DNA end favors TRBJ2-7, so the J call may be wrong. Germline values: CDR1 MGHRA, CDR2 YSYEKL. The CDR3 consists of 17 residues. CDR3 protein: CASSHKFQTGTGSEQYF. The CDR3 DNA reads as TGCGCCAGCAGCCACAAATTCCAAACAGGGACAGGATCCGAGCAGTACTTC.

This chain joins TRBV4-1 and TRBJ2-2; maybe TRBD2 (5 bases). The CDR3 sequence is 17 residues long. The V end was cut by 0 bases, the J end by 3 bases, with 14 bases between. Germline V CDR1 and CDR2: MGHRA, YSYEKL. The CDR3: CASSQEGSPKDTGELFF. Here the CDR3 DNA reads TGCGCCAGCAGCCAAGAGGGGAGCCCTAAAGACACCGGGGAGCTGTTTTTT.

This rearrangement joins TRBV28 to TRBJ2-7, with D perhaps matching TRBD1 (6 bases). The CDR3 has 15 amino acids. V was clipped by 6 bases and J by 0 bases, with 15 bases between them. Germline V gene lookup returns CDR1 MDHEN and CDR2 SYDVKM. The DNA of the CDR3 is TGTGCCAGCAGAGAACCAAGGGGGTACTCCTACGAGCAGTACTTC. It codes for CASREPRGYSYEQYF. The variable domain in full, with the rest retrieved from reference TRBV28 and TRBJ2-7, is DVKVTQSSRYLVKRTGEKVFLECVQDMDHENMFWYRQDPGLGLRLIYFSYDVKMKEKGDIPEGYSVSREKKERFSLILESASTNQTSMYLCASREPRGYSYEQYFGPGTRLTVT.

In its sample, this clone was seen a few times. The CDR3 is CAIRPDSHTGELFF. Here the CDR3 DNA reads TGTGCCATTCGTCCGGACTCCCACACCGGGGAGCTGTTTTTT. The rearrangement uses TRBV19 and TRBJ2-2; D is possibly TRBD2 (5 bases). The CDR3 runs 14 residues. Germline V gene lookup returns CDR1 LNHDA and CDR2 SQIVND (reference sequence). The V and J ends lost 10 bases and 3 bases respectively, with 15 bases between them.

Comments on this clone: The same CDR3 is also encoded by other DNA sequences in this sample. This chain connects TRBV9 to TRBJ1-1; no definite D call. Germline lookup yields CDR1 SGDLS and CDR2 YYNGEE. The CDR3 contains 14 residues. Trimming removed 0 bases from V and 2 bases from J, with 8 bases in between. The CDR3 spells CASSVGRANTEAFF. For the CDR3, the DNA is TGTGCCAGCAGCGTAGGGCGGGCAAACACTGAAGCTTTCTTT.

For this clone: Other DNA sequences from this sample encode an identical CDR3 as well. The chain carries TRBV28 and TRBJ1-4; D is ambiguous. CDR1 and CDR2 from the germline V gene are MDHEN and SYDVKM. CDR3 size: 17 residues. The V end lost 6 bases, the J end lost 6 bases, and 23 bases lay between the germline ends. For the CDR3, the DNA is TGTGCCAGCAGCCTCGTCGTGAGCGCCCCCACCGATGAAAAACTGTTTTTT. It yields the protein CASSLVVSAPTDEKLFF.

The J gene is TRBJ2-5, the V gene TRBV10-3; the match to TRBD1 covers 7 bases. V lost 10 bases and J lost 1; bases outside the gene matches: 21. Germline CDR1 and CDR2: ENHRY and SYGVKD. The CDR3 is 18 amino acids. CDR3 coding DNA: TGTGCCACCTCGGGACAGCAAATTCTTTTGGGGACCCAAGAGACCCAGTACTTC. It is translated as CATSGQQILLGTQETQYF.

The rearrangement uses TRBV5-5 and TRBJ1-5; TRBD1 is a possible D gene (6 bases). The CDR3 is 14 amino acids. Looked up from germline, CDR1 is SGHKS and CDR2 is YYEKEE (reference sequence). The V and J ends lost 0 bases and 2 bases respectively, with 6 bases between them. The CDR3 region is CASSLGTGNQPQHF. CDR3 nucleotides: TGTGCCAGCAGCTTGGGGACAGGCAATCAGCCCCAGCATTTT. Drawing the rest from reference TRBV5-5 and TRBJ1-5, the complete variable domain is DAGVTQSPTHLIKTRGQQVTLRCSPISGHKSVSWYQQVLGQGPQFIFQYYEKEERGRGNFPDRFSARQFPNYSSELNVNALLLGDSALYLCASSLGTGNQPQHFGDGTRLSIL.

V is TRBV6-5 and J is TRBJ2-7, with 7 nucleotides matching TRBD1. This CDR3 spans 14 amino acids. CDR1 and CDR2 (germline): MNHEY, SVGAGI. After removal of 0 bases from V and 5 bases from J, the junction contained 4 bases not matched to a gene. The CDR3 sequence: CASSYSRDSNEQYF. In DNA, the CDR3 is TGTGCCAGCAGTTACTCGAGGGACAGTAACGAGCAGTACTTC.

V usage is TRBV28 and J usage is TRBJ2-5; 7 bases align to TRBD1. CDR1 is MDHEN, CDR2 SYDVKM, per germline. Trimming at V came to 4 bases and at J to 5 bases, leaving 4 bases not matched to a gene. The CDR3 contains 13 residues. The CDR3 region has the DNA TGTGCCAGCAGTTACAGGGGTAGGGAGACCCAGTACTTC. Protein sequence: CASSYRGRETQYF. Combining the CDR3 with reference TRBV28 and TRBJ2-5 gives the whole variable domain DVKVTQSSRYLVKRTGEKVFLECVQDMDHENMFWYRQDPGLGLRLIYFSYDVKMKEKGDIPEGYSVSREKKERFSLILESASTNQTSMYLCASSYRGRETQYFGPGTRLLVL.

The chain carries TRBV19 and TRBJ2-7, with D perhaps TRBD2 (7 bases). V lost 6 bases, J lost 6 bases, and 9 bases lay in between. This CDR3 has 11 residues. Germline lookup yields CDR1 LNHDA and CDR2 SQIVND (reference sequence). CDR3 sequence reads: CASRGGVEQYF. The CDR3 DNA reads TGTGCCAGTAGAGGGGGGGTCGAGCAGTACTTC.

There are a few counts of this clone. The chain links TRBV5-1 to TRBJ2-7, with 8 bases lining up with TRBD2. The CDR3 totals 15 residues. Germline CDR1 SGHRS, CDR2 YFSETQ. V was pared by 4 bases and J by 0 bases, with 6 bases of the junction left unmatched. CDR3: CASSEASGFSYEQYF. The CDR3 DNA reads TGCGCCAGCAGCGAGGCTAGCGGGTTCTCCTACGAGCAGTACTTC.

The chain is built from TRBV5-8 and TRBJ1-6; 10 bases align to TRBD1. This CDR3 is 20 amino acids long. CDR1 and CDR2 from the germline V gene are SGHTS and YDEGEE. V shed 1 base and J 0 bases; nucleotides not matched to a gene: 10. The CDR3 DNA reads TGTGCCAGCAGCTTGCGACAGGGGGCTTTCAGGGGCTCCTATAATTCACCCCTCCACTTT. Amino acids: CASSLRQGAFRGSYNSPLHF.